The present TCR beta chain was sequenced within a study of CD8+CD57+ T cells in acquired aplastic anemia. This clonotype was recorded many times. Genomic DNA was employed as the template in profiling TCR beta VDJ and CDR3. TCRdb reanalysed the reads using MiXCR and keeps one entry per CDR3 protein. The sample carries 450,000 to 550,000 distinct CDR3 sequences, around 33% recorded once. V lost 4 bases and J 1 base, leaving 10 bases between the germline ends. Germline CDR1 reads KGHDR; CDR2 reads SFDVKD. CDR3 length equals 14 residues. Flow cytometry had shown expanded CD8+CD57+ cells in the patients chosen for sequencing.

The sequence came from a human donor with aplastic anemia. Sequencing was performed on sorted CD4+, CD8+, or CD8+CD57+ T cells (not recorded which) from PBMCs. This chain links TRBV24-1 with TRBJ2-7; a weak D match, TRBD1 (5 bases). CDR3 protein: CATSDNRTSYEQYF. The DNA for the CDR3 is TGTGCCACCAGTGACAACAGGACGTCCTACGAGCAGTACTTC.